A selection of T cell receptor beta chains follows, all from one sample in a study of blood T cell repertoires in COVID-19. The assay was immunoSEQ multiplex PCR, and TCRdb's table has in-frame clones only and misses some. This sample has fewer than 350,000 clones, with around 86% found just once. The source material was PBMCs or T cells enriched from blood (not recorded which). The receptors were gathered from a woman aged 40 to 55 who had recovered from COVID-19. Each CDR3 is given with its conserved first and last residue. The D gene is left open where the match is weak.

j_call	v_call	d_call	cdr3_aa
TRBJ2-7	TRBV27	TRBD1	CASSPRTGGSYEQYF
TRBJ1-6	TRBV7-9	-	CASRPIDTVNSPLHF
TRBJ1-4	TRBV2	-	CASVLKRGEKLFF
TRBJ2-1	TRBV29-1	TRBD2	CSAGTSGRWNEQFF
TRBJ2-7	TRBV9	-	CASSVGGSGTYEQYF
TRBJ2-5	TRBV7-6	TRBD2	CASSLGGTSVETQYF
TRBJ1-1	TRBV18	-	CASSPPQARTEAFF
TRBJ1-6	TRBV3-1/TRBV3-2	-	CASSQSYRASNDYNSPLHF
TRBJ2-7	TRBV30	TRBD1	CAWSSDRGSYEQYF
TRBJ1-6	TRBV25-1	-	CASSDPRTSNSPLHF
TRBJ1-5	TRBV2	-	CASAQGLEMPQHF
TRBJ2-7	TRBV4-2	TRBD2	CASSGSVAGGLSYEQYF
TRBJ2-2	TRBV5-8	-	CASRRVRGGELFF
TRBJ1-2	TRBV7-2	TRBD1	CASSLDASGGNNNYGYTF
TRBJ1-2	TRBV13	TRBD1	CASSAGTGNYGYTF
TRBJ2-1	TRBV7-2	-	CASKESSYNEQFF
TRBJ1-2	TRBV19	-	CASSIPNGINYGYTF
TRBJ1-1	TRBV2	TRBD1	CASSGPQGISFLEAFF
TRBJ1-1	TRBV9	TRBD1	CASSPWTGGIMNTEAFF
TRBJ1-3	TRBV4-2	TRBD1	CASSQDWNRGLDGNTIYF
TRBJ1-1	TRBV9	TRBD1	CASSGQGNTEAFF
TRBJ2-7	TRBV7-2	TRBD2	CASSVSSGRTYEQYF
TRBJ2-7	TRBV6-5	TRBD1	CASVRDRVSYEQYF
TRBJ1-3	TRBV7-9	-	CASSFLSGNTIYF
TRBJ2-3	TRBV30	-	CAWNRQADTQYF
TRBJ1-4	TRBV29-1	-	CSARPRLGSEKLFF
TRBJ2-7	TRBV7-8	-	CASSLGQGIPYEQYF
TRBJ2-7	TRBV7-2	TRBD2	CASSLEAGWYEQYF
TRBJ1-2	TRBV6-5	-	CASSYSGQYYGYTF
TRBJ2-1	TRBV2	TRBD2	CASRPSGGYNEQFF
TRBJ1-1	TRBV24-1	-	CATRPRWGPEAFF